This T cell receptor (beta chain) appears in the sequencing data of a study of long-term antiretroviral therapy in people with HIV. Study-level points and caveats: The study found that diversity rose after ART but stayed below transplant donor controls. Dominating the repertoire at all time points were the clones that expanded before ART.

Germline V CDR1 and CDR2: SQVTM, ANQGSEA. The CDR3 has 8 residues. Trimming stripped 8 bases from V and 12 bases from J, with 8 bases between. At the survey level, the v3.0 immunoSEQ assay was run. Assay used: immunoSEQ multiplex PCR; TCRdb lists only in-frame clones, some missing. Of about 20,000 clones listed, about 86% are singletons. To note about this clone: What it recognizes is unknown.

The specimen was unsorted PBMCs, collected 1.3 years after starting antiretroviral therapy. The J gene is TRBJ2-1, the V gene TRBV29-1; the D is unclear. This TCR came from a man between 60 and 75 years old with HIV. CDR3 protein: CSTKWQFF. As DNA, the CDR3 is TGCAGCACCAAGTGGCAGTTCTTC.